This TCR beta chain derives from a study of T cell responses to AZD1222 COVID-19 vaccine. Study background: Timing groups of about 4 and about 12 weeks for second doses were pooled.

The V and J ends lost 8 bases and 6 bases, in that order; junction bases with no gene match: 7. CDR1 and CDR2 from the germline V gene are SGHTA and FQGNSA. The CDR3 covers 14 residues. Broader study findings: Only a handful of AZD1222 recipients, about six in all, had baseline seropositivity. Following two doses of AZD1222, Spike-specific TCR breadth and depth rose.

Clones were sequenced by immunoSEQ multiplex PCR, and TCRdb holds only the in-frame ones, with some missing. The sample comprises about 90,000 clones, 65% to 90% of which are singletons, and roughly 7.9% rests with the top ten. Details on this clone: Its antigen is unknown.

The chain recombines TRBV7-2 with TRBJ2-1, with 10 bases identical to TRBD2. This clonotype was sampled from an adult in good health. The starting material was peripheral blood, obtained on day 0 of AZD1222 vaccination. The CDR3 sequence is CASGLAGDPNEQFF. The CDR3 DNA sequence: TGTGCCAGCGGTCTAGCGGGGGACCCCAATGAGCAGTTCTTC.